A selection of T cell receptor beta chains follows, all from one sample in a study of CD8 T cells in Susac syndrome. TCRdb ran MiXCR on the immunoSEQ multiplex PCR reads and lists one entry per CDR3 protein. The sample carries more than 150,000 distinct CDR3 sequences, about 95% recorded once. Source material: CD8+ T cells from PBMCs. The receptors originated from a human donor with multiple sclerosis. Both conserved end residues are part of each CDR3. D genes are given only for firm matches. Clone sizes are given selectively: once, few, many, or a class where the clone is expanded.

CDR3 DNA: TGTGCCACCAAGGGGCTGAACACCGGGGAGCTGTTTTTT
CDR3 protein: CATKGLNTGELFF
clone size: .
J gene: TRBJ2-2
V gene: TRBV15
D gene: .

CDR3 DNA: TGTGCCAGCAGTGAAGGACAGGGATACTCACCCCTCCACTTT
CDR3 protein: CASSEGQGYSPLHF
clone size: once
J gene: TRBJ1-6
V gene: TRBV2
D gene: TRBD1

CDR3 DNA: TGTGCCAGCGGGGCTGGGGCCAACGTCCTGACTTTC
CDR3 protein: CASGAGANVLTF
clone size: .
J gene: TRBJ2-6
V gene: TRBV27
D gene: .

CDR3 DNA: TGTGCCAGCAAGAGGCAGGGTAGCACAGATACGCAGTATTTT
CDR3 protein: CASKRQGSTDTQYF
clone size: .
J gene: TRBJ2-3
V gene: TRBV4-2
D gene: .

CDR3 DNA: TGTGCCAGCAGTGACAGGGTGGACTATGGCTACACCTTC
CDR3 protein: CASSDRVDYGYTF
clone size: .
J gene: TRBJ1-2
V gene: TRBV7-3
D gene: TRBD1

CDR3 DNA: TGCAGTGCTAGATGGAATAGTGCAGATACGCAGTATTTT
CDR3 protein: CSARWNSADTQYF
clone size: .
J gene: TRBJ2-3
V gene: TRBV20-1
D gene: .

CDR3 DNA: TGTGCCAGCAGCTTTCAGGACAGGAGAACGGACAATGAGCAGTTCTTC
CDR3 protein: CASSFQDRRTDNEQFF
clone size: .
J gene: TRBJ2-1
V gene: TRBV7-9
D gene: TRBD1

CDR3 DNA: TGCAGTGCCCACGACGGTAGAGTTTTTACAGATACGCAGTATTTT
CDR3 protein: CSAHDGRVFTDTQYF
clone size: .
J gene: TRBJ2-3
V gene: TRBV20-1
D gene: .

CDR3 DNA: TGTGCCAGCAGCCAAGGGGGGAACACTGAAGCTTTCTTT
CDR3 protein: CASSQGGNTEAFF
clone size: few
J gene: TRBJ1-1
V gene: TRBV3-1
D gene: .

CDR3 DNA: TGTGCCAGCAGCGGCGGACTAGCGGGGCTGTACAATGAGCAGTTCTTC
CDR3 protein: CASSGGLAGLYNEQFF
clone size: .
J gene: TRBJ2-1
V gene: TRBV5-4
D gene: TRBD2

CDR3 DNA: TGTGCCAGCAGCCTACGGACAGGGATGGGCGAGCAGTACTTC
CDR3 protein: CASSLRTGMGEQYF
clone size: .
J gene: TRBJ2-7
V gene: TRBV5-4
D gene: TRBD1

CDR3 DNA: TGTGCCAGCAGCAGTCCATCTCCGGGACAGGGGGTCCCAGGGGAGCAGTTCTTC
CDR3 protein: CASSSPSPGQGVPGEQFF
clone size: .
J gene: TRBJ2-1
V gene: TRBV7-9
D gene: TRBD1

CDR3 DNA: TGTGCCAGCAGACGGTTGAACACTGAAGCTTTCTTT
CDR3 protein: CASRRLNTEAFF
clone size: .
J gene: TRBJ1-1
V gene: TRBV27
D gene: .

CDR3 DNA: TGTGCCAGCAGCTCCCCGCAGGGGACTGGGGACGGGACCCAGTACTTC
CDR3 protein: CASSSPQGTGDGTQYF
clone size: .
J gene: TRBJ2-5
V gene: TRBV13
D gene: .

CDR3 DNA: TGCAGTGCTTACACCTCGGTAGCTTTCTTT
CDR3 protein: CSAYTSVAFF
clone size: .
J gene: TRBJ1-1
V gene: TRBV20-1
D gene: .

CDR3 DNA: TGCAGTGGAGGTATTGGGGACGGAAGCTATGGCTACACCTTC
CDR3 protein: CSGGIGDGSYGYTF
clone size: .
J gene: TRBJ1-2
V gene: TRBV20-1
D gene: .

CDR3 DNA: TGTGCCAGCAGCCCAGGGGAGGGGGCCGAGGAGACCCAGTACTTC
CDR3 protein: CASSPGEGAEETQYF
clone size: .
J gene: TRBJ2-5
V gene: TRBV11-2
D gene: .

CDR3 DNA: TGTGCCAGCAGAGTAGCGGCAGACTCCTACAATGAGCAGTTCTTC
CDR3 protein: CASRVAADSYNEQFF
clone size: .
J gene: TRBJ2-1
V gene: TRBV2
D gene: .

CDR3 DNA: TGTGCCAGCAGGGCAAGAGGGACGGCCTCCTACGAGCAGTACTTC
CDR3 protein: CASRARGTASYEQYF
clone size: .
J gene: TRBJ2-7
V gene: TRBV7-9
D gene: .

CDR3 DNA: TGTGCCAGCAGCCAGGGGACAGGCGGCTACACCTTC
CDR3 protein: CASSQGTGGYTF
clone size: .
J gene: TRBJ1-2
V gene: TRBV3-1
D gene: TRBD1

CDR3 DNA: TGTGCCAGCAGCTGGGGACAGGGGGGGGACGAGCAGTACTTC
CDR3 protein: CASSWGQGGDEQYF
clone size: .
J gene: TRBJ2-7
V gene: TRBV13
D gene: TRBD1

CDR3 DNA: TGTGCCACCAGCAGAGGCCCCGACCAGTACTTC
CDR3 protein: CATSRGPDQYF
clone size: .
J gene: TRBJ2-5
V gene: TRBV15
D gene: .

CDR3 DNA: TGCAGTGCTAGGGGGGGACATAGACACAATGAGCAGTTCTTC
CDR3 protein: CSARGGHRHNEQFF
clone size: .
J gene: TRBJ2-1
V gene: TRBV20-1
D gene: .

CDR3 DNA: TGTGCCACCAGCTCTAGCGGGGGGGCCGGGTCCTACAATGAGCAGTTCTTC
CDR3 protein: CATSSSGGAGSYNEQFF
clone size: .
J gene: TRBJ2-1
V gene: TRBV15
D gene: TRBD2

CDR3 DNA: TGTGCCAGCAGTTACATGGGAAGCGATGGCTACACCTTC
CDR3 protein: CASSYMGSDGYTF
clone size: .
J gene: TRBJ1-2
V gene: TRBV6-5
D gene: .

CDR3 DNA: TGTGCCAGCAGCTTGGCTGACCAAGAGACCCAGTACTTC
CDR3 protein: CASSLADQETQYF
clone size: .
J gene: TRBJ2-5
V gene: TRBV13
D gene: .

CDR3 DNA: TGCAGTGCCCCGTTAGCGGGGGGCTCCTACAATGAGCAGTTCTTC
CDR3 protein: CSAPLAGGSYNEQFF
clone size: few
J gene: TRBJ2-1
V gene: TRBV20-1
D gene: TRBD2

CDR3 DNA: TGTGCCAGCAGCCACCCTACGGACAGGGATCAAGATACGCAGTATTTT
CDR3 protein: CASSHPTDRDQDTQYF
clone size: .
J gene: TRBJ2-3
V gene: TRBV3-1
D gene: TRBD1

CDR3 DNA: TGTGCCAGTAGTATTTCAGGGAGCGCCTACGAGCAGTACTTC
CDR3 protein: CASSISGSAYEQYF
clone size: .
J gene: TRBJ2-7
V gene: TRBV19
D gene: .

CDR3 DNA: TGCGCCAGCAGTCCCTCCAGGGCCCAAGAGACCCAGTACTTC
CDR3 protein: CASSPSRAQETQYF
clone size: .
J gene: TRBJ2-5
V gene: TRBV5-1
D gene: .

CDR3 DNA: TGCGCCAGCAGCCAAGAACAGGGAGCTAACTATGGCTACACCTTC
CDR3 protein: CASSQEQGANYGYTF
clone size: .
J gene: TRBJ1-2
V gene: TRBV4-1
D gene: .

CDR3 DNA: TGTGCCAGCAGCTTCCCAAGTGACTACACCTTC
CDR3 protein: CASSFPSDYTF
clone size: .
J gene: TRBJ1-2
V gene: TRBV7-3
D gene: .

CDR3 DNA: TGCAGCGTACTCGGGGCGAACACTGAAGCTTTCTTT
CDR3 protein: CSVLGANTEAFF
clone size: .
J gene: TRBJ1-1
V gene: TRBV29-1
D gene: .

CDR3 DNA: TGTGCCAGCAGCCTCAATAATTCACCCCTCCACTTT
CDR3 protein: CASSLNNSPLHF
clone size: .
J gene: TRBJ1-6
V gene: TRBV7-9
D gene: .

CDR3 DNA: TGTGCCAGCAGCCCCCCTGGCGGGCCGGGAGATACGCAGTATTTT
CDR3 protein: CASSPPGGPGDTQYF
clone size: .
J gene: TRBJ2-3
V gene: TRBV7-9
D gene: .

CDR3 DNA: TGTGCCAGCAGTCCGACAGGGGCGGGCAATCAGCCCCAGCATTTT
CDR3 protein: CASSPTGAGNQPQHF
clone size: .
J gene: TRBJ1-5
V gene: TRBV27
D gene: TRBD1

CDR3 DNA: TGTGCCACCAGCAGATCGGACAGGGGCACAGATACGCAGTATTTT
CDR3 protein: CATSRSDRGTDTQYF
clone size: .
J gene: TRBJ2-3
V gene: TRBV15
D gene: TRBD1

CDR3 DNA: TGTGCCAGCAGTTACTCGGGGGGAGAACAGCCCCAGCATTTT
CDR3 protein: CASSYSGGEQPQHF
clone size: .
J gene: TRBJ1-5
V gene: TRBV6-6
D gene: .

CDR3 DNA: TGCAGCGTTGCGCTTGGTCGGAACACTGAAGCTTTCTTT
CDR3 protein: CSVALGRNTEAFF
clone size: .
J gene: TRBJ1-1
V gene: TRBV29-1
D gene: .

CDR3 DNA: TGTGCCAGCAGCTTGGCCGGGGCAGGGCAAGAGACCCAGTACTTC
CDR3 protein: CASSLAGAGQETQYF
clone size: .
J gene: TRBJ2-5
V gene: TRBV5-6
D gene: .